The 16 T cell receptor beta chains below all came from one sample that was sequenced in a study of T cells in Graves' hyperthyroidism and ophthalmopathy. It was RNA transcripts that yielded the amplified TCR beta CDR3 regions. Researchers ran a first-round RT-PCR on the TCR CDR3 using the HTBI primer set. Each CDR3 protein gets one entry after TCRdb re-called the multiplex PCR reads with MiXCR. Seen here are under 400,000 distinct CDR3 sequences, roughly 25% observed once, and the top ten hold more than 60%. Sequencing input: blood. The receptor source for this set is a man aged 50-60 years with Graves' hyperthyroidism.

This chain connects TRBV11-1 to TRBJ2-7; 10 nucleotides match TRBD2. V lost 2 bases and J lost 3; bases outside the gene matches: 4. Germline V gene sequence: CDR1 SGHAT, CDR2 FQDESV (reference sequence). The CDR3 has 15 amino acids. The CDR3 DNA sequence: TGTGCCAGCAGCTTACTAGCGGGGGTTCTCTACGAGCAGTACTTC. Protein sequence: CASSLLAGVLYEQYF.

As concerns this clonotype: The junction shows a germline mismatch at one end, possibly a read error. This chain links TRBV3-1 with TRBJ2-1, with 10 bases identical to TRBD2. CDR1 and CDR2 (germline): LGHDT, YNNKEL (reference sequence). There are 16 residues in the CDR3. CDR3 residues: CAGSESSGSGFNEQFF. CDR3 in DNA: TGTGCCGGCAGCGAATCTAGCGGGAGCGGCTTCAATGAGCAGTTCTTC.

The chain couples TRBV11-3 to TRBJ2-2; unclear D gene. The V and J ends lost 0 bases and 5 bases respectively, with 7 bases between them. CDR3 length: 14 amino acids. Germline CDR1 and CDR2: SGHNT and YENEEA. The CDR3 loop is CASSLDPGTGELFF. The DNA for the CDR3 is TGTGCCAGCAGCTTAGATCCCGGGACCGGGGAGCTGTTTTTT.

This clonotype turned up a few times. The rearrangement joins TRBV7-6 to TRBJ2-5; 11 nucleotides agree with TRBD1. The length of the CDR3 is 16 residues. Germline CDR1 is SGHVS and CDR2 is FNYEAQ. Germline trimming cut 5 bases from V and 2 bases from J; bases unmatched to any gene: 7. The CDR3 DNA sequence: TGTGCCAGCAGCCAGGACAGGGGGCGTTTGCAAGAGACCCAGTACTTC. It translates to CASSQDRGRLQETQYF. The entire variable domain, with the rest obtained from reference TRBV7-6 and TRBJ2-5, is as follows: GAGVSQSPRYKVTKRGQDVALRCDPISGHVSLYWYRQALGQGPEFLTYFNYEAQQDKSGLPNDRFSAERPEGSISTLTIQRTEQRDSAMYRCASSQDRGRLQETQYFGPGTRLLVL.

This chain joins TRBV27 and TRBJ2-5, with 9 nucleotides matching TRBD1. After removal of 5 bases from V and 5 bases from J, the junction contained 12 bases not matched to a gene. Germline CDR1 MNHEY, CDR2 SMNVEV (reference sequence). The CDR3 length is 16 residues. The CDR3 spells CASSILPGQGLETQYF. CDR3 coding DNA: TGTGCCAGCAGTATCCTACCGGGACAGGGCTTGGAGACCCAGTACTTC.

In the case of this clonotype: Germline is not matched at one junction end, which may reflect a read error. The rearrangement links TRBV28 to TRBJ2-1, with TRBD1 identical over 7 bases. Germline V gives CDR1 MDHEN, CDR2 SYDVKM. The CDR3 runs 15 residues. CDR3: CASSRSWVNTGEGIF. CDR3 nucleotides: TGTGCCAGCAGTCGGAGTTGGGTAAACACAGGGGAAGGGATCTTC.

The genes are TRBV14 and TRBJ2-1, with D possibly matching TRBD2 (5 bases). Germline V gene data show CDR1 as SGHDN and CDR2 as FVKESK. This CDR3 spans 16 amino acids. The V end lost 0 bases, the J end lost 4 bases, and 13 bases lay between the germline ends. Written as DNA, the CDR3 is TGTGCCAGCAGCCAAGATCAATTTCTAGCTTACAATGAGCAGTTCTTC. This gives the protein CASSQDQFLAYNEQFF. Full variable domain (remainder filled in from reference TRBV14 and TRBJ2-1): EAGVTQFPSHSVIEKGQTVTLRCDPISGHDNLYWYRRVMGKEIKFLLHFVKESKQDESGMPNNRFLAERTGGTYSTLKVQPAELEDSGVYFCASSQDQFLAYNEQFFGPGTRLTVL.

This clonotype showed up many times. This chain links TRBV19 with TRBJ1-1; D is undetermined. The CDR3 runs to 14 residues. CDR1 and CDR2 (germline): LNHDA, SQIVND (reference sequence). V lost 7 bases and J 2 bases, leaving 14 bases between the germline ends. The CDR3 is CASTPRGSNTEAFF. The CDR3 DNA is TGTGCCAGTACCCCCCGCGGGAGTAACACTGAAGCTTTCTTT.

The chain couples TRBV20-1 to TRBJ2-5, with D possibly being TRBD1 (6 bases). CDR3 length equals 11 residues. Trimming cost V 5 bases and J 3 bases, with 7 bases left between them. Germline-derived CDR1 and CDR2 are DFQATT and SNEGSKA (reference sequence). The CDR3 loop is CSARTEETQYF. CDR3 nucleotides: TGCAGTGCTCGGACAGAAGAGACCCAGTACTTC.

The chain is built from TRBV12-3 or TRBV12-4 and TRBJ2-1; 16 nucleotides agree with TRBD2. The J segment lost 0 bases and the V segment lost 5 bases, leaving 13 bases of the junction unmatched. This CDR3 spans 21 amino acids. CDR3: CASSNLNPGLAGGSSYNEQFF. The CDR3 region has the DNA TGTGCCAGCAGTAACCTAAACCCGGGACTAGCGGGAGGGAGCTCCTACAATGAGCAGTTCTTC.

This clonotype was detected a few times. The V call is TRBV3-1, the J call TRBJ2-1; the D is unclear. The CDR3 consists of 16 residues. Trimming cost V 0 bases and J 0 bases, with 9 bases left between them. The V gene's germline CDR1 is LGHDT and CDR2 YNNKEL (reference sequence). CDR3 amino acids: CASSQDSTGSYNEQFF. CDR3 nucleotide sequence: TGTGCCAGCAGCCAAGACTCAACTGGCTCCTACAATGAGCAGTTCTTC.

In this sample, this clonotype turned up a few times. The V call is TRBV6-2 or TRBV6-3, the J call TRBJ2-3; 7 bases are shared with TRBD2. Losses at the gene ends were 6 bases for V and 2 bases for J; bases not matched to a gene: 5. There are 14 residues in the CDR3. Per the germline V gene, CDR1 is MNHEY and CDR2 is SVGEGT. CDR3 amino acids: CASRLGGPTDTQYF. The DNA of the CDR3 is TGTGCCAGCAGATTGGGAGGGCCCACAGATACGCAGTATTTT.

The chain couples TRBV3-1 to TRBJ2-2; 10 bases match TRBD2. With V trimmed by 0 bases and J by 2 bases, 12 bases remained unmatched. CDR1 is LGHDT, CDR2 YNNKEL, per germline (reference sequence). The CDR3 is 20 residues long. The CDR3 loop reads CASSQDISGRAHFNTGELFF. The CDR3 DNA is TGTGCCAGCAGCCAAGATATAAGCGGGAGGGCCCATTTTAACACCGGGGAGCTGTTTTTT. Full variable domain (outside the CDR3, taken from reference TRBV3-1 and TRBJ2-2): DTAVSQTPKYLVTQMGNDKSIKCEQNLGHDTMYWYKQDSKKFLKIMFSYNNKELIINETVPNRFSPKSPDKAHLNLHINSLELGDSAVYFCASSQDISGRAHFNTGELFFGEGSRLTVL.

This clonotype was counted a few times. This chain links TRBV5-1 with TRBJ2-7; 7 bases agree with TRBD2. J lost 7 bases, V lost 0 bases, and 10 bases had no gene match. The V gene's germline CDR1 is SGHRS and CDR2 YFSETQ. The CDR3 is 15 residues long. In nucleotides, the CDR3 is TGCGCCAGCAGCTTGGCCGGAGCGGGGTTAGTTGAGCAGTACTTC. This sequence encodes CASSLAGAGLVEQYF. Filled out from reference TRBV5-1 and TRBJ2-7, the complete variable domain reads KAGVTQTPRYLIKTRGQQVTLSCSPISGHRSVSWYQQTPGQGLQFLFEYFSETQRNKGNFPGRFSGRQFSNSRSEMNVSTLELGDSALYLCASSLAGAGLVEQYFGPGTRLTVT.

The chain has TRBV9 and TRBJ2-1; D not resolved. The V end was cut by 3 bases, the J end by 4 bases, with 8 bases between. CDR1 and CDR2 from the germline V gene are SGDLS and YYNGEE. This CDR3 region has 13 residues. The CDR3 loop reads CASSDASYNEQFF. The CDR3 bases are TGTGCCAGCAGCGACGCCAGTTACAATGAGCAGTTCTTC.

This chain joins TRBV7-9 and TRBJ2-4, with a weak D call TRBD2 (5 bases). V was shortened by 0 bases and J by 5 bases, with 5 bases between the two germline ends. The germline V gene has CDR1 SEHNR and CDR2 FQNEAQ (reference sequence). This CDR3 is 13 amino acids long. CDR3 amino acids: CASSLARENIQYF. The CDR3 DNA is TGTGCCAGCAGCTTAGCGCGGGAAAACATTCAGTACTTC.